This TCR beta chain was recovered during a study of cytomegalovirus exposure and HLA in healthy donors. Findings of the study overall: Later on, a genetic analysis was performed. It linked a missense variant in DCLRE1C with V- and J-gene trimming of TCR beta. The later analysis indicated that the majority of CMV-associated TCR beta chains appeared HLA-restricted.

A remark on this clone: The antigen remains undetermined.

In the PCR, 60 Vbeta and 13 Jbeta primers were used. Profiling relied on immunoSEQ multiplex PCR, and the TCRdb table lists in-frame clones only, not all of them. This sample carries about 160,000 clones, around four fifths of them seen once, and the ten largest clones take approximately 1.5%. V was clipped by 0 bases and J by 4 bases; unmatched bases: 7. The CDR3 spans 18 residues. Germline V lookup: CDR1 SGHTA, CDR2 FQGTGA. Sequencing was done on a sample of PBMCs. This sequence joins TRBV7-3 and TRBJ2-2; 11 bases are a match to TRBD2. This clonotype originated in a male donor in good health and CMV-seronegative. CDR3 amino acids: CASSLTPFLAGGTGELFF. DNA of the CDR3: TGTGCCAGCAGCTTAACCCCATTTCTAGCGGGAGGCACCGGGGAGCTGTTTTTT. Full variable domain (rest looked up from reference TRBV7-3 and TRBJ2-2): GAGVSQTPSNKVTEKGKYVELRCDPISGHTALYWYRQSLGQGPEFLIYFQGTGAADDSGLPNDRFFAVRPEGSVSTLKIQRTERGDSAVYLCASSLTPFLAGGTGELFFGEGSRLTVL.